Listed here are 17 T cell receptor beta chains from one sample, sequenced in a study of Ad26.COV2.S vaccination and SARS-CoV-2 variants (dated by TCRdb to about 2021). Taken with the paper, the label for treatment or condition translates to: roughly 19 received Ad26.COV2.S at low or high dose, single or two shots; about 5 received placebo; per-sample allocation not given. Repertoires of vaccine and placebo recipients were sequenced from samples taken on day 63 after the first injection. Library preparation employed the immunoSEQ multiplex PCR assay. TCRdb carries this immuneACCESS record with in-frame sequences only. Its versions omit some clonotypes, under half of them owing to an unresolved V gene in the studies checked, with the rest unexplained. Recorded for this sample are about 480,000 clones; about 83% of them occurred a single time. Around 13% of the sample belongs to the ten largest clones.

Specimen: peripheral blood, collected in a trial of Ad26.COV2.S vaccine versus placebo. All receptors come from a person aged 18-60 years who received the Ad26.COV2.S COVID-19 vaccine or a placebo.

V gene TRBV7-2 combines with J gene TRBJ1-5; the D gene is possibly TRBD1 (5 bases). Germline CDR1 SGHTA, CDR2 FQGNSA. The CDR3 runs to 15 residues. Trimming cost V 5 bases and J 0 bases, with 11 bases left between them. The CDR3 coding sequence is TGTGCCAGCAGCCCCAACAGGAATAGCAATCAGCCCCAGCATTTT. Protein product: CASSPNRNSNQPQHF. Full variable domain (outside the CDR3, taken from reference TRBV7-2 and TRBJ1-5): GAGVSQSPSNKVTEKGKDVELRCDPISGHTALYWYRQSLGQGLEFLIYFQGNSAPDKSGLPSDRFSAERTGGSVSTLTIQRTQQEDSAVYLCASSPNRNSNQPQHFGDGTRLSIL.

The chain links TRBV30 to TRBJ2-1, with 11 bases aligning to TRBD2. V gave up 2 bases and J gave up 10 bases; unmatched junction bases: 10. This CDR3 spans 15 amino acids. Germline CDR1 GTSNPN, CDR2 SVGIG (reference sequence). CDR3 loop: CAWSSVLAGEKEQFF. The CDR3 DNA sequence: TGTGCCTGGAGTAGCGTACTAGCGGGAGAGAAGGAGCAGTTCTTC.

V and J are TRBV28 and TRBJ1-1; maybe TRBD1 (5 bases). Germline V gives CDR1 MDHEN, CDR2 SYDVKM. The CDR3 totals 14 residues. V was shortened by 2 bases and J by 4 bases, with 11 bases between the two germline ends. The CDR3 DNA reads TGTGCCAGCAGTTTACCAGGGTCGACCACTGAAGCTTTCTTT. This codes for CASSLPGSTTEAFF. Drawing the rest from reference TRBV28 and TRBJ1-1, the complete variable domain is DVKVTQSSRYLVKRTGEKVFLECVQDMDHENMFWYRQDPGLGLRLIYFSYDVKMKEKGDIPEGYSVSREKKERFSLILESASTNQTSMYLCASSLPGSTTEAFFGQGTRLTVV.

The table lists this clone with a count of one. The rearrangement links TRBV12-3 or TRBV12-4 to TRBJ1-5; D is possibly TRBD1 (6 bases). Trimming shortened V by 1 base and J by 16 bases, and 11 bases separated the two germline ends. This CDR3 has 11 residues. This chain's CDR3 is CASSLGTVIHF. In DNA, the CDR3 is TGTGCCAGCAGTTTAGGGACAGTTATTCATTTT.

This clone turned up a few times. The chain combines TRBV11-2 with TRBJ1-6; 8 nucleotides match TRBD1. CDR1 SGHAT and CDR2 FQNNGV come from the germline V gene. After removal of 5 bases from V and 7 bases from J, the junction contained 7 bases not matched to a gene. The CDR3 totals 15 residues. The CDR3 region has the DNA TGTGCCAGCAGCCCTCGACAGGGGCCCAATTCACCCCTCCACTTT. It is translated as CASSPRQGPNSPLHF.

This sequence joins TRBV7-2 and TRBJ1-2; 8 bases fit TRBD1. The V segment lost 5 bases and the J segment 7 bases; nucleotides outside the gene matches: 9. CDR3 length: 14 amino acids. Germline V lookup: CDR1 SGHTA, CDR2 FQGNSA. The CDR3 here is CASSARTGPPGYTF. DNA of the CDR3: TGTGCCAGCAGCGCCAGGACAGGGCCTCCTGGCTACACCTTC.

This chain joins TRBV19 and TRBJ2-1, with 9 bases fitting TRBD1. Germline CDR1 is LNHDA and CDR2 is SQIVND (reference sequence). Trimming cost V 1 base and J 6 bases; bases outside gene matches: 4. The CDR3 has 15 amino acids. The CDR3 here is CASSIVGQGRNEQFF. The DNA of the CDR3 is TGTGCCAGTAGTATAGTGGGACAGGGACGCAATGAGCAGTTCTTC.

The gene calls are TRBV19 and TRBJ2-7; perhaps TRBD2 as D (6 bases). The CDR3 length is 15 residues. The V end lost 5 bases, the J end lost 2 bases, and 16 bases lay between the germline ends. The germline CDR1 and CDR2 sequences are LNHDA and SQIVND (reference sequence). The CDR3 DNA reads TGTGCCAGTAGTGCTCCAGGGAGGTCAGCCTACGAGCAGTACTTC. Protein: CASSAPGRSAYEQYF.

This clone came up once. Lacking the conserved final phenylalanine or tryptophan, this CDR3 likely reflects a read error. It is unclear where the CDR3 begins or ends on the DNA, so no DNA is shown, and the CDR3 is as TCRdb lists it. CDR3 region: CASSQDRYLG. The chain combines TRBV4-2 with TRBJ2-7. The CDR3 totals 10 residues, both ends included. Germline CDR1 LGHNA, CDR2 YNFKEQ.

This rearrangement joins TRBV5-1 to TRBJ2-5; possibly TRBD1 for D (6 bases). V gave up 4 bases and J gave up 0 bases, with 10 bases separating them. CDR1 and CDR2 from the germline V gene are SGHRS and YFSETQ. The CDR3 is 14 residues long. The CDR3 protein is CASSLGTHQETQYF. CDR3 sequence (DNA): TGCGCCAGCAGCCTGGGGACACACCAAGAGACCCAGTACTTC.

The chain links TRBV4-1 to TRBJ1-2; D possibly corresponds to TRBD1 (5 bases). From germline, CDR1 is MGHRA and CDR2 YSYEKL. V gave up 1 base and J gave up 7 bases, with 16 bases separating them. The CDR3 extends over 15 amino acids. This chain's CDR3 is CASSQALAGRVGYTF. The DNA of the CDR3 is TGCGCCAGCAGCCAAGCCTTGGCAGGGCGCGTTGGCTACACCTTC.

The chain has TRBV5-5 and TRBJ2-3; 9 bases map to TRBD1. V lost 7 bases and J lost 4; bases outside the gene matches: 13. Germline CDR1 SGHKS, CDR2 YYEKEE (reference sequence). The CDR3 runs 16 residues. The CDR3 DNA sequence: TGTGCCAGCGCCGCCCGAGGACAGGGGTTCGCAGATACGCAGTATTTT. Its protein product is CASAARGQGFADTQYF.

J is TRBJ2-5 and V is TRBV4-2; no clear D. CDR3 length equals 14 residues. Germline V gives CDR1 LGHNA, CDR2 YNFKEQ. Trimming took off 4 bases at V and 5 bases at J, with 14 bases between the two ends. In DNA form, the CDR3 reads TGTGCCAGCAGCCCGAGCGACCTAAGGGAGACCCAGTACTTC. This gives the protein CASSPSDLRETQYF.

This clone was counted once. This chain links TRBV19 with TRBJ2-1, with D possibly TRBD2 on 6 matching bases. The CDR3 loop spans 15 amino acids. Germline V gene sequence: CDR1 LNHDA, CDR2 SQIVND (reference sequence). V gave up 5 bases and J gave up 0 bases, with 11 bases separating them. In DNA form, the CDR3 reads TGTGCCAGTAGTCGGGACTTCAGCTCCTACAATGAGCAGTTCTTC. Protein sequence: CASSRDFSSYNEQFF.

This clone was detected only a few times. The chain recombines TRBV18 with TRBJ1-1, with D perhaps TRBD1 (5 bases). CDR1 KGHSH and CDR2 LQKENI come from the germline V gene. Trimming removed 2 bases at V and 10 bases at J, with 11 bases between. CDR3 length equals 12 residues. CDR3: CASSPRDEGAFF. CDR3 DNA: TGTGCCAGCTCACCAAGGGACGAGGGAGCTTTCTTT.

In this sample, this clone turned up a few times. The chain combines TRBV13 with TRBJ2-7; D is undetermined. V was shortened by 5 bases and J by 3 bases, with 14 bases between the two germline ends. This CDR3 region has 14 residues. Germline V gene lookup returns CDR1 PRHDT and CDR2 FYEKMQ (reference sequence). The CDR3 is CASSTRLDDYEQYF. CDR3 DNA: TGTGCCAGCAGCACCAGACTCGACGACTACGAGCAGTACTTC.

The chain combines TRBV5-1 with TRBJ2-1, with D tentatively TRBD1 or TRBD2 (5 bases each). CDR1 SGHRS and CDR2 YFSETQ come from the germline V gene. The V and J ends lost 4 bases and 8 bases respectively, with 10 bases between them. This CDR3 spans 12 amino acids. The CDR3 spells CASSPQGDEQFF. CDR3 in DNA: TGCGCCAGCAGCCCCCAGGGAGATGAGCAGTTCTTC.